This T cell receptor (beta chain) is from a study of identical twins. Overall study findings and caveats: Model-predicted out-of-frame TCR alpha sharing fell below observed values in monozygotic twins.

The cDNA had a unique molecular identifier and a template-switch universal primer site. TCRdb independently ran MiXCR on the 5' RACE reads; one entry per CDR3 protein. Of around 680,000 distinct CDR3 sequences listed, 8.5% to 9.5% were seen once; the top ten hold 0.75% to 1%. A note on this clonotype: Its antigen is currently unknown.

This CDR3 is built from 16 residues. Healthy Caucasian donors formed the entire cohort. These sequences were also reported in another study, on yellow fever vaccine responses in identical twins. From that report: Twins reportedly appeared to share part of their vaccine T cell response while keeping part individual.

The genes are TRBV21-1 and TRBJ1-5; TRBD1, the D gene given by the table, was not confirmed from the DNA. TRBV21-1 counts as a pseudogene. Sequencing was done on a sample of PBMCs. The source of this sequence is a woman under 30 in good health. CDR3: CASSNMDRGELQPQHF. In nucleotides, the CDR3 is TGTGCCAGCAGCAATATGGACAGGGGGGAACTTCAGCCCCAGCATTTT.